This T cell receptor (beta chain) was sequenced during a study of tissue T cells after allogeneic stem cell transplantation. Whole-study findings and limits: Sampling depth was limited, and the cohort was small and clinically varied.

A remark on this clone: Its antigen is undetermined. The listed genes are named as in mouse. From the germline J gene comes the end of the CDR3, since the read stops 1 residue before it.

Germline-derived CDR1 and CDR2 are KGHPV and FQNQEV (reference sequence). The CDR3 spans 12 residues. Trimming shortened V by 1 base and J by 5 bases, and 5 bases separated the two germline ends. Indicated time point: mouse harvest day 14 after allogeneic transplant. Each mouse received 10^7 T-cell-depleted marrow cells plus 10^6 splenic CD5+ T cells by tail vein. TCRdb's table, derived via immunoSEQ multiplex PCR, lists solely in-frame clones and lacks some. Of under 8,000 clones listed, around 37% are singletons. This sequence joins TRBV26 and TRBJ1-1; D is unresolved. Sequencing was performed on skin. This clonotype originated in a female BALB/c mouse given C57BL/6 T cells with graft-versus-host disease after an allogeneic hematopoietic cell transplant. The CDR3 region is CASSLWGTEVFF. CDR3 DNA, as far as it was read: TGTGCCAGCAGTCTGTGGGGAACAGAAGTCTTC.